This T cell receptor beta chain was sequenced for a study of CD8 T cells in Susac syndrome. An input of roughly 0.5 to 1 ug of RNA was subjected to reverse transcription using random hexamers. TCRdb redid the calling of the immunoSEQ multiplex PCR reads with MiXCR, one entry per CDR3 protein. The sample records approximately 74,000 distinct CDR3 sequences, over 85% being singletons. Trimming left V 4 bases short and J 5 bases short, with 6 bases between. Germline V gives CDR1 MNHEY, CDR2 SMNVEV (reference sequence). This CDR3 has 12 amino acids. Source material: CD8+ T cells from PBMCs. The source is a human donor with Susac syndrome. The gene calls are TRBV27 and TRBJ2-1; D uncertain. In DNA form, the CDR3 reads TGTGCCAGCAGTTCAATAGACAATGAGCAGTTCTTC. This sequence encodes CASSSIDNEQFF.